The 19 T cell receptor beta chains listed next were all sequenced from one sample in a study of OX40 agonist ivuxolimab in advanced cancers. The method was immunoSEQ multiplex PCR; TCRdb's version includes in-frame clones alone and lacks a portion of them. The data show some 19,000 clones, approximately 90% seen once. Material: CD4+ or CD8+ T cells sorted from blood, obtained in a trial of the OX40 agonist ivuxolimab. These receptors were collected from an adult with an advanced solid tumor such as melanoma, head and neck, liver or kidney cancer.

This clone was counted between two and nine times. The V gene is TRBV2, the J gene TRBJ2-3, with D hard to call. Trimming took 9 bases from V and 0 from J, leaving 13 bases between them. Germline V gene lookup returns CDR1 SNHLY and CDR2 FYNNEI. The CDR3 runs 14 residues. This CDR3 reads CAREDESSTDTQYF. CDR3 bases: TGTGCCAGAGAGGACGAATCTAGCACAGATACGCAGTATTTT.

The rearrangement links TRBV7-7 to TRBJ2-2; perhaps TRBD1 as D (6 bases). Germline V lookup: CDR1 SSHAT, CDR2 FNYEAQ (reference sequence). CDR3 length: 14 residues. The V end lost 5 bases, the J end lost 1 base, and 8 bases lay between the germline ends. Here the CDR3 DNA reads TGTGCCAGCAGCCAGACAGGGAACACCGGGGAGCTGTTTTTT. The encoded protein is CASSQTGNTGELFF.

The chain combines TRBV7-8 with TRBJ2-5; D is uncertain. Trimming shortened V by 1 base and J by 4 bases, and 10 bases separated the two germline ends. The CDR3 has 14 amino acids. Looked up from germline, CDR1 is SGHVS and CDR2 is FQNEAQ. The CDR3 nucleotides are TGTGCCAGCAGCTTAGAGGAAGGACGAGAGACCCAGTACTTC. It translates to CASSLEEGRETQYF.

This clone was seen a single time. The rearrangement joins TRBV11-2 to TRBJ1-2, with TRBD1 identical over 9 bases. With 5 bases clipped from V and 5 bases from J, the junction kept 6 bases outside the gene matches. The germline gives CDR1 SGHAT, CDR2 FQNNGV. This CDR3 region has 14 residues. DNA of the CDR3: TGTGCCAGCAGCGTGGACAGGGGCGGATATGGCTACACCTTC. As protein: CASSVDRGGYGYTF.

About this clone itself: This CDR3 is also generated by other DNA sequences in the sample. The chain carries TRBV2 and TRBJ2-7, with D unclear. The CDR3 loop spans 10 amino acids. CDR1 and CDR2 (germline): SNHLY, FYNNEI. V shed 6 bases and J shed 3 bases, with 3 bases lying between them. The CDR3 loop is CASSGYEQYF. Written as DNA, the CDR3 is TGTGCCAGCAGCGGCTACGAGCAGTACTTC.

The chain couples TRBV27 to TRBJ1-4; the D gene is possibly TRBD1 (5 bases). The CDR3 length is 15 residues. Trimming took 5 bases from V and 5 from J, leaving 15 bases between them. CDR1 is MNHEY and CDR2 is SMNVEV in the germline V gene (reference sequence). The CDR3 DNA sequence: TGTGCCAGCAGTCCCACGGGACTGATAAATGAAAAACTGTTTTTT. This translates into CASSPTGLINEKLFF.

The chain links TRBV7-9 to TRBJ1-2, with a possible D match to TRBD1 (6 bases). The CDR3 is 13 residues long. The V gene's germline CDR1 is SEHNR and CDR2 FQNEAQ (reference sequence). V was trimmed by 5 bases and J by 5 bases, leaving 12 bases between them. CDR3 sequence reads: CASSPIGQYGYTF. The CDR3 nucleotides are TGTGCCAGCAGCCCAATCGGACAGTATGGCTACACCTTC. The complete variable domain, with remaining parts taken from reference TRBV7-9 and TRBJ1-2, reads DTGVSQNPRHKITKRGQNVTFRCDPISEHNRLYWYRQTLGQGPEFLTYFQNEAQLEKSRLLSDRFSAERPKGSFSTLEIQRTEQGDSAMYLCASSPIGQYGYTFGSGTRLTVV.

The chain recombines TRBV7-9 with TRBJ1-5; D perhaps matches TRBD1 (5 bases). The CDR3 loop spans 14 amino acids. CDR1 SEHNR and CDR2 FQNEAQ come from the germline V gene (reference sequence). Trimming stripped 5 bases from V and 4 bases from J, with 12 bases between. The CDR3 nucleotides are TGTGCCAGCAGCGCGCACCAGGGAAATCAGCCCCAGCATTTT. The encoded protein is CASSAHQGNQPQHF.

The V and J genes are TRBV30 and TRBJ1-1; a possible D gene is TRBD1 (6 bases). Germline values: CDR1 GTSNPN, CDR2 SVGIG (reference sequence). The CDR3 is made up of 13 amino acids. Trimming took off 0 bases at V and 5 bases at J, with 10 bases between the two ends. The CDR3, as DNA: TGTGCCTGGAGTGTAGGGGGAGGAACTGAAGCTTTCTTT. It translates to CAWSVGGGTEAFF.

The V and J genes are TRBV18 and TRBJ1-1, with D perhaps TRBD1 (5 bases). The CDR3 is 12 residues long. Germline CDR1 KGHSH, CDR2 LQKENI. Trimming took 6 bases from V and 7 from J, leaving 12 bases between them. CDR3 amino acids: CASSHGQFEAFF. The CDR3 nucleotides are TGTGCCAGCTCCCACGGACAATTTGAAGCTTTCTTT.

This clone is a singleton in its sample. The chain is built from TRBV6-1 and TRBJ2-6; D unresolved. Trimming shortened V by 2 bases and J by 2 bases, and 4 bases separated the two germline ends. Germline assignment: CDR1 MNHNS and CDR2 SASEGT. The CDR3 is made up of 14 amino acids. This CDR3 reads CASSEITGANVLTF. In DNA form, the CDR3 reads TGTGCCAGCAGTGAAATTACTGGGGCCAACGTCCTGACTTTC.

This chain links TRBV6-5 with TRBJ2-7; no clear D gene. V lost 1 base and J lost 6, with 19 bases in between. Germline V gives CDR1 MNHEY, CDR2 SVGAGI. The CDR3 has 16 residues. DNA for the CDR3: TGTGCCAGCAGTTACTGTCGAACGGGTTGTGAGCCCGAGCAGTACTTC. Protein: CASSYCRTGCEPEQYF.

This clone is categorized as medium-sized. The chain links TRBV6-1 to TRBJ1-3, with 7 bases identical to TRBD1. The CDR3 contains 15 residues. J was trimmed by 8 bases and V by 8 bases; bases with no gene match: 15. CDR1 and CDR2 from the germline V gene are MNHNS and SASEGT. DNA for the CDR3: TGTGCCAGCCTCCTGATGACAGGGACACAGGACACCATATATTTT. Protein sequence: CASLLMTGTQDTIYF.

In DNA form, the CDR3 reads TGTGCCATAAGACGAGGGCCTCAGGAGCAGTACTTC. It yields the protein CAIRRGPQEQYF. The chain employs TRBV11-2 and TRBJ2-7; possible D gene TRBD2, 5 bases. The CDR3 sequence is 12 residues long. Deletions cut 10 bases from V and 7 bases from J, with 17 bases between. Germline V gene sequence: CDR1 SGHAT, CDR2 FQNNGV.

This chain's CDR3 is CAWSSLSDGTEAFF. CDR3 nucleotide sequence: TGTGCCTGGAGTTCTCTGTCGGACGGGACTGAAGCTTTCTTT. The genes are TRBV30 and TRBJ1-1; D is undetermined. The CDR3 is 14 amino acids. CDR1 is GTSNPN and CDR2 is SVGIG in the germline V gene (reference sequence). V shed 2 bases and J shed 5 bases, with 15 bases lying between them.

The chain couples TRBV5-8 to TRBJ2-5; the match to TRBD1 covers 7 bases. Germline V gives CDR1 SGHTS, CDR2 YDEGEE. V lost 3 bases, J lost 1 base, and 6 bases stayed unmatched. This CDR3 contains 15 residues. The CDR3 bases are TGTGCCAGCAGCTCGTCGACAGGGTCCCAAGAGACCCAGTACTTC. This gives the protein CASSSSTGSQETQYF.

The chain employs TRBV9 and TRBJ1-6, with D tentatively TRBD1 (5 bases). This CDR3 comprises 15 residues. Germline V CDR1 and CDR2: SGDLS, YYNGEE. The V end lost 0 bases, the J end lost 3 bases, and 7 bases lay between the germline ends. CDR3: CASSVGQSYNSPLHF. The CDR3 region has the DNA TGTGCCAGCAGCGTAGGACAGAGCTATAATTCACCCCTCCACTTT.

The chain combines TRBV6-1 with TRBJ2-4; D is perhaps TRBD1 or TRBD2 (6 bases each). In germline, CDR1 is MNHNS, CDR2 SASEGT. This CDR3 is 15 amino acids long. V gave up 2 bases and J gave up 1 base, with 9 bases separating them. The CDR3 spells CASSERGAAKNIQYF. The CDR3 DNA reads as TGTGCCAGCAGTGAAAGGGGGGCTGCCAAAAACATTCAGTACTTC.

This clone was counted a single time. The CDR3 DNA sequence: TGTGCCAGCAGTTACTCGGCAGGGGACACTGAAGCTTTCTTT. Amino acid sequence: CASSYSAGDTEAFF. This chain joins TRBV6-6 and TRBJ1-1; tentative D call: TRBD1 (6 bases). Germline CDR1 MNHNY, CDR2 SVGAGI (reference sequence). This CDR3 is 14 amino acids long. The V end was cut by 0 bases, the J end by 3 bases, with 8 bases between.